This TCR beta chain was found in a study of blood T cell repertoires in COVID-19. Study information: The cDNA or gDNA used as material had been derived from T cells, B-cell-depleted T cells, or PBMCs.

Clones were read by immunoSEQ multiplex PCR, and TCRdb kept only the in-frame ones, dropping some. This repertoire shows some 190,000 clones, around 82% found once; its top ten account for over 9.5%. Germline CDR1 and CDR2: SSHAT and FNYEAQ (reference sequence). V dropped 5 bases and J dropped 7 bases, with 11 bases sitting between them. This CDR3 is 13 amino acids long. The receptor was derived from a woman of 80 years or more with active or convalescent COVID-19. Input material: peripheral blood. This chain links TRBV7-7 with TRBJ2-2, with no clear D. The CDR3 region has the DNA TGTGCCAGCAGCACGAGATCCGGCGGGGAGCTGTTTTTT. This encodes CASSTRSGGELFF.